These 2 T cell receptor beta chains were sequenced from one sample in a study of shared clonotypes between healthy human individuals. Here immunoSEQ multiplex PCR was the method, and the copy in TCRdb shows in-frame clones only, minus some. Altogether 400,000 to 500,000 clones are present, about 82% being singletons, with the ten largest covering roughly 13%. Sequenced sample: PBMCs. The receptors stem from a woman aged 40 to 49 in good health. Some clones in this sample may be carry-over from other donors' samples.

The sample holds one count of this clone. For the CDR3, the DNA is TGTGCCAGTAGTAACCGGGACAGGGAGTTTAGCGAGCAGTACTTC. This sequence encodes CASSNRDREFSEQYF. The chain carries TRBV19 and TRBJ2-7; 9 nucleotides match TRBD1. The CDR3 spans 15 residues. Germline V gene data show CDR1 as LNHDA and CDR2 as SQIVND (reference sequence). V shed 4 bases and J 6 bases; nucleotides not matched to a gene: 10.

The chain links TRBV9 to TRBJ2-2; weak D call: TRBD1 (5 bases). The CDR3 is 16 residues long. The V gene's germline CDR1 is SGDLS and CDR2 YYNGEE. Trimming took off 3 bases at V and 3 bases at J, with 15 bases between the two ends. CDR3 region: CASSATHHRYTGELFF. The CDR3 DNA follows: TGTGCCAGCAGCGCTACTCATCACAGGTACACCGGGGAGCTGTTTTTT.